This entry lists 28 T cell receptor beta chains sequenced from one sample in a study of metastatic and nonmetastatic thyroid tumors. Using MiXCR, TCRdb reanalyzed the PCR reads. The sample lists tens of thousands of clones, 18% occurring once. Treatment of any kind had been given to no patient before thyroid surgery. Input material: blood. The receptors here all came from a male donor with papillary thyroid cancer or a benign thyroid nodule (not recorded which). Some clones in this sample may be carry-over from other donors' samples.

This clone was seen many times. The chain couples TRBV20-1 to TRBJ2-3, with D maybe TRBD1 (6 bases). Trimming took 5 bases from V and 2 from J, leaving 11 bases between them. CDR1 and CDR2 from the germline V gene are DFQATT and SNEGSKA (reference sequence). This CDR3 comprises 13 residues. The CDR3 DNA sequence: TGCAGTGCTCCACAGGGATACACAGATACGCAGTATTTT. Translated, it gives CSAPQGYTDTQYF.

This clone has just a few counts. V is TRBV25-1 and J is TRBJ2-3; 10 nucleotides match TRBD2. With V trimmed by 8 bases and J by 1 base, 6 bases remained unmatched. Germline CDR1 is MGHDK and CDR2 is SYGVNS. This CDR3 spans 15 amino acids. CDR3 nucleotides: TGTGCCAGCCAAAGAAGCGGGAGGGGCACAGATACGCAGTATTTT. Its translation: CASQRSGRGTDTQYF.

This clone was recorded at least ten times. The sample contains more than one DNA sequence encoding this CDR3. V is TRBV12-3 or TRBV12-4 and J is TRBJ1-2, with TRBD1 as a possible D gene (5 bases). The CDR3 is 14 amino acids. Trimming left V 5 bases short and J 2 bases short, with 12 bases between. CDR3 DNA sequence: TGTGCCAGCAGTACTGGAACAGGCAACTATGGCTACACCTTC. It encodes CASSTGTGNYGYTF.

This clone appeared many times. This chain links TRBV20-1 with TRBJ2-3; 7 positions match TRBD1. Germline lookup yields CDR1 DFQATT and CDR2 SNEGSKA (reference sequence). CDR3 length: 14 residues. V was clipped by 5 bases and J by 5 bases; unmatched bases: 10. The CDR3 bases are TGCAGTGCTCGTCGACAGGGCAGGGGAGATACGCAGTATTTT. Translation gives CSARRQGRGDTQYF.

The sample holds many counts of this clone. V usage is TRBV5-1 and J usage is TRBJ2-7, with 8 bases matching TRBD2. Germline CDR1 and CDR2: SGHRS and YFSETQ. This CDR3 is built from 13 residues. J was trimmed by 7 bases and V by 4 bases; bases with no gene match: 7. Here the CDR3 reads CASSPGTRGEQYF. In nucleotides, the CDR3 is TGCGCCAGCAGCCCCGGGACTAGGGGTGAGCAGTACTTC. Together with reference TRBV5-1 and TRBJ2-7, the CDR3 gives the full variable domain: KAGVTQTPRYLIKTRGQQVTLSCSPISGHRSVSWYQQTPGQGLQFLFEYFSETQRNKGNFPGRFSGRQFSNSRSEMNVSTLELGDSALYLCASSPGTRGEQYFGPGTRLTVT.

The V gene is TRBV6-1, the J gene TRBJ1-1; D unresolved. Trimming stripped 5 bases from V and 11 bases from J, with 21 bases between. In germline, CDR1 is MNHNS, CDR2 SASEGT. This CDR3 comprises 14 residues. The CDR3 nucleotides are TGTGCCAGCAGTTCCGCTCCCCCATCAGATCGGGCTTTCTTT. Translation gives CASSSAPPSDRAFF.

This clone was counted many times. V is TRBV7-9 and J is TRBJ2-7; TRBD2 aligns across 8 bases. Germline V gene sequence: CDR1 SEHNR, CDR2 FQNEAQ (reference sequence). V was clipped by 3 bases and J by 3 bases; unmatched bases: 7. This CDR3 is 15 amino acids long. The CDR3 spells CASSFSGTSDYEQYF. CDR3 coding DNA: TGTGCCAGCAGCTTCAGCGGGACTAGTGACTACGAGCAGTACTTC.

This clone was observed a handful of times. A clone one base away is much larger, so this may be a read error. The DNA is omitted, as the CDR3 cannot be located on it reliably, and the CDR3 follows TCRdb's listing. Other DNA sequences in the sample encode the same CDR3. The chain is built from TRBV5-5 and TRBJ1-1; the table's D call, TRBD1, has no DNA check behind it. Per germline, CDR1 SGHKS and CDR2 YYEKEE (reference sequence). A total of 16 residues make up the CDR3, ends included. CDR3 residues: CASSFGQGAFVTEAFF.

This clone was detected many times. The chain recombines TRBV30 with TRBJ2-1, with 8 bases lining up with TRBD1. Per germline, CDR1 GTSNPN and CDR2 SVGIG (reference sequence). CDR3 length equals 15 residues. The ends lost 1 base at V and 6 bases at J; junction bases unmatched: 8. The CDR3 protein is CAWSAGQGGGNEQFF. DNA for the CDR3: TGTGCCTGGAGTGCCGGACAGGGAGGTGGCAATGAGCAGTTCTTC.

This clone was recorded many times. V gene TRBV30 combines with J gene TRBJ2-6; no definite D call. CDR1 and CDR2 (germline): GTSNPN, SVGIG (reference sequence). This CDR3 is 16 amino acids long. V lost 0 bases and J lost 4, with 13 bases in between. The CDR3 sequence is CAWSVVGISGANVLTF. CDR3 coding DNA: TGTGCCTGGAGTGTAGTGGGCATCTCCGGGGCCAACGTCCTGACTTTC.

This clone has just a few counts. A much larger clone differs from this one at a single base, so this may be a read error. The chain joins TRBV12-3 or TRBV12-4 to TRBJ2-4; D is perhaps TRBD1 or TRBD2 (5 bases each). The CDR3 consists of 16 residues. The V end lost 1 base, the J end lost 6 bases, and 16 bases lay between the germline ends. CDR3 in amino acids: CASSLGVGVFVNIQYF. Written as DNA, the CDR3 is TGTGCCAGCAGTTTAGGAGTGGGGGTGTTCGTAAACATTCAGTACTTC.

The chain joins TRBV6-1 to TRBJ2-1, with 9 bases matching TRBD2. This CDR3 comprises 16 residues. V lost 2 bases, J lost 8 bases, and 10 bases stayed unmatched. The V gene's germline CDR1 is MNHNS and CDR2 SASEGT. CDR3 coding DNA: TGTGCCAGCAGTGAACTAGCGGGGAGAGGAGACGATGAGCAGTTCTTC. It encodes CASSELAGRGDDEQFF.

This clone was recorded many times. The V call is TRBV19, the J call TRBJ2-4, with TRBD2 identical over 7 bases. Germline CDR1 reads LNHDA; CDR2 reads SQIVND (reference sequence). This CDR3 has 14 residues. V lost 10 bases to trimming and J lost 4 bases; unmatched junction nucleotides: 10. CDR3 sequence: CATHRAGEKNIQYF. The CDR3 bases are TGTGCCACTCACCGGGCGGGAGAAAAAAACATTCAGTACTTC.

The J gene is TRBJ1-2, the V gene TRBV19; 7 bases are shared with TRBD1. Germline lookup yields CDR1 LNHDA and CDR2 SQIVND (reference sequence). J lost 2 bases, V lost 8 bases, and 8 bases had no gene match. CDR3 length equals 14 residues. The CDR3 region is CASSHRDRNYGYTF. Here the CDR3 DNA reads TGTGCCAGTTCTCACCGGGACAGAAACTATGGCTACACCTTC.

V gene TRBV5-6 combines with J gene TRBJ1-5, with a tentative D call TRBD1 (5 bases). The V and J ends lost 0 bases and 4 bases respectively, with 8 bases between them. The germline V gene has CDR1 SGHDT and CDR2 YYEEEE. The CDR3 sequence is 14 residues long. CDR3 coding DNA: TGTGCCAGCAGCTTGGGACAGCCAAATCAGCCCCAGCATTTT. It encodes CASSLGQPNQPQHF.

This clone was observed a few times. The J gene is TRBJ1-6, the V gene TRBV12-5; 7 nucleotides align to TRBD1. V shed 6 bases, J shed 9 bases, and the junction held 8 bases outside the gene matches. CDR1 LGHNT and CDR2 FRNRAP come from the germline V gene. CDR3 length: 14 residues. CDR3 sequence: CASGQGYEGSPLHF. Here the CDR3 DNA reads TGTGCTAGTGGACAGGGGTATGAGGGTTCACCCCTCCACTTT.

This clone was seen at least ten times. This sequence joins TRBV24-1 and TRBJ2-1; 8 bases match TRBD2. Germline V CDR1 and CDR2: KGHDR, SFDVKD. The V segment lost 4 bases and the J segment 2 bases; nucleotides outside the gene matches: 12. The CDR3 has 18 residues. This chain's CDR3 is CATSDPLKSGSAYNEQFF. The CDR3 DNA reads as TGTGCCACCAGTGACCCGCTTAAGAGCGGGAGCGCCTACAATGAGCAGTTCTTC.

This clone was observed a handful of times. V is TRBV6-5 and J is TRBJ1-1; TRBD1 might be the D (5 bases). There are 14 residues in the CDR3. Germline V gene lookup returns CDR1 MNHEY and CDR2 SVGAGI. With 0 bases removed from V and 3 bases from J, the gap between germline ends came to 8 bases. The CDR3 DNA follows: TGTGCCAGCAGTTACTCGAGAGGGGACACTGAAGCTTTCTTT. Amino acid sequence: CASSYSRGDTEAFF.

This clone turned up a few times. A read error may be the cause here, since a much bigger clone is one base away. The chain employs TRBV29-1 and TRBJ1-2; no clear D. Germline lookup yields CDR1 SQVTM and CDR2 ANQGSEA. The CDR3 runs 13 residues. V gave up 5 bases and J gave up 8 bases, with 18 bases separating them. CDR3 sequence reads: CSVCSGALYGYTF. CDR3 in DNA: TGCAGCGTTTGCAGTGGAGCCCTATACGGCTACACCTTC.

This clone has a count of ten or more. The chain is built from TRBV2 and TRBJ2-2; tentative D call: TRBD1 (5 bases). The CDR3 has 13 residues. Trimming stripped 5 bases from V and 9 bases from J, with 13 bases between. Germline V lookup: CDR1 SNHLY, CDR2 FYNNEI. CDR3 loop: CASSSDGHRELFF. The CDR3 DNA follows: TGTGCCAGCAGTTCCGACGGACACCGGGAGCTGTTTTTT.

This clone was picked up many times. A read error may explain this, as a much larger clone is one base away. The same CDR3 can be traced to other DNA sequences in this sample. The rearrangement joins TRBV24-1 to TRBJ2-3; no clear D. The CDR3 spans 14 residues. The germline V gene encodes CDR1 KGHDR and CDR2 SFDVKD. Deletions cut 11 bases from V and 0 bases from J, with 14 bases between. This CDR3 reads CAIPGNGSTDTQYF. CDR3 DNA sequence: TGTGCCATCCCCGGTAATGGCAGCACAGATACGCAGTATTTT.

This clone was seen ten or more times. The DNA of the CDR3 is TGTGCCAGTACCAGACGGGGCACTAAAAATCAGCCCCAGCATTTT. Protein: CASTRRGTKNQPQHF. The genes are TRBV19 and TRBJ1-5; the D gene is possibly TRBD1 (5 bases). Deletions cut 7 bases from V and 4 bases from J, with 17 bases between. This CDR3 comprises 15 residues. Germline lookup yields CDR1 LNHDA and CDR2 SQIVND (reference sequence).

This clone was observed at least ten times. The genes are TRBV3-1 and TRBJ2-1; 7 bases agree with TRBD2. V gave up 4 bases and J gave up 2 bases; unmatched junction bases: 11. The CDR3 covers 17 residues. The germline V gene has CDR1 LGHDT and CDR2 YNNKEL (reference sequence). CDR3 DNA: TGTGCCAGCAGCCCGTCCCGAGGGCGGGGGACCTACAATGAGCAGTTCTTC. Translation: CASSPSRGRGTYNEQFF.

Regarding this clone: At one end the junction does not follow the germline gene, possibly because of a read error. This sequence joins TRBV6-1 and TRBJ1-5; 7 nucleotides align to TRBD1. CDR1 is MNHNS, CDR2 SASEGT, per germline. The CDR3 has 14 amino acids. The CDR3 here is CASRQGQNNQTQHF. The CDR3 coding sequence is TGTGCCAGCAGACAGGGACAGAACAATCAGACCCAGCATTTT.

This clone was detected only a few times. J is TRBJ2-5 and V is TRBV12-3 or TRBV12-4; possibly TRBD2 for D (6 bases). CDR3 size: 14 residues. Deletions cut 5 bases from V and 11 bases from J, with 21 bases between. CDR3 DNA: TGTGCCAGCAGTGACGTTGGGAGGATCGAGGAGCAGTACTTC. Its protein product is CASSDVGRIEEQYF.

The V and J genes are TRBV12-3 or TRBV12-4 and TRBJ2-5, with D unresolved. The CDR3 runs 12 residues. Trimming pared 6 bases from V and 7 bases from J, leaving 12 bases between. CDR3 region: CASSTDSVTQYF. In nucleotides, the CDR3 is TGTGCCAGCAGCACAGACTCAGTGACCCAGTACTTC.

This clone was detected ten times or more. CDR3 DNA: TGTGCCTGGAGTGGAATCGCAGGGTTTGGTTCCCAGCATTTT. Translated, it gives CAWSGIAGFGSQHF. V usage is TRBV30 and J usage is TRBJ1-5; the D gene is possibly TRBD1 (5 bases). This CDR3 has 14 residues. Trimming left V 1 base short and J 11 bases short, with 18 bases between. The germline V gene encodes CDR1 GTSNPN and CDR2 SVGIG (reference sequence).

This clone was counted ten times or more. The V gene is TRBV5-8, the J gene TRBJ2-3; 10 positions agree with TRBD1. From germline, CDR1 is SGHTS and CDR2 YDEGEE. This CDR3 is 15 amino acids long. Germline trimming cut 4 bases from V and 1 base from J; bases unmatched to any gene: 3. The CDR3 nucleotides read TGTGCCAGCAGCCTAGGACAGGGGGGCACAGATACGCAGTATTTT. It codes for CASSLGQGGTDTQYF. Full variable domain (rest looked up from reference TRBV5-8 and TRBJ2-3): EAGVTQSPTHLIKTRGQQATLRCSPISGHTSVYWYQQALGLGLQFLLWYDEGEERNRGNFPPRFSGRQFPNYSSELNVNALELEDSALYLCASSLGQGGTDTQYFGPGTRLTVL.